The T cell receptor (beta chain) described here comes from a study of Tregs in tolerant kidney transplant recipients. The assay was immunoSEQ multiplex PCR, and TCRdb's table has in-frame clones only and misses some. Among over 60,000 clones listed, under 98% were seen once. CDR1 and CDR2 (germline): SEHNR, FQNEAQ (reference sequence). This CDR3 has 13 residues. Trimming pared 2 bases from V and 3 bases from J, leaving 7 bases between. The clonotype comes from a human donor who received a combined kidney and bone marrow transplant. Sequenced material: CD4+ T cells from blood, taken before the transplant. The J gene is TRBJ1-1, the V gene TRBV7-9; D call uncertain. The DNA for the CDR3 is TGTGCCAGCAGCTTAATGGCGGACACTGAAGCTTTCTTT. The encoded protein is CASSLMADTEAFF. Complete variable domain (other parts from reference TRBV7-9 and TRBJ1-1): DTGVSQNPRHKITKRGQNVTFRCDPISEHNRLYWYRQTLGQGPEFLTYFQNEAQLEKSRLLSDRFSAERPKGSFSTLEIQRTEQGDSAMYLCASSLMADTEAFFGQGTRLTVV.